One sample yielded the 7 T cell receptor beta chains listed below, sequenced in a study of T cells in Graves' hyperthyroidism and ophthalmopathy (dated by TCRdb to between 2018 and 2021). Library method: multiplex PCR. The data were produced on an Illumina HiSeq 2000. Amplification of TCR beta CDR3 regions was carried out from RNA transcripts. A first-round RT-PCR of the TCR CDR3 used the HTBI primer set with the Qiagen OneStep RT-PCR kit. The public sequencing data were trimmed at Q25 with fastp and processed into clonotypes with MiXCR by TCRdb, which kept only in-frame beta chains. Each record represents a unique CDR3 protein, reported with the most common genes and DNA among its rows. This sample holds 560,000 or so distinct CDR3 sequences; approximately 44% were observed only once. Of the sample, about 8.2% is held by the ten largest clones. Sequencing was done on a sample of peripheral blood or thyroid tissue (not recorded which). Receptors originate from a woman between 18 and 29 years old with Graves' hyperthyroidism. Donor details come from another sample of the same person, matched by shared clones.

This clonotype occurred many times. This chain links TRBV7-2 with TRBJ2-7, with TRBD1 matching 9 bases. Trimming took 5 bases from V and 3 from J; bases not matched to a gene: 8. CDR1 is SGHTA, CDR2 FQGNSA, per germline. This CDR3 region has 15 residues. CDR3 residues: CASSDVRDRVYEQYF. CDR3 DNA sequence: TGTGCCAGCAGCGATGTACGGGACAGGGTCTACGAGCAGTACTTC. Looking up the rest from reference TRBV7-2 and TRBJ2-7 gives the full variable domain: GAGVSQSPSNKVTEKGKDVELRCDPISGHTALYWYRQSLGQGLEFLIYFQGNSAPDKSGLPSDRFSAERTGGSVSTLTIQRTQQEDSAVYLCASSDVRDRVYEQYFGPGTRLTVT.

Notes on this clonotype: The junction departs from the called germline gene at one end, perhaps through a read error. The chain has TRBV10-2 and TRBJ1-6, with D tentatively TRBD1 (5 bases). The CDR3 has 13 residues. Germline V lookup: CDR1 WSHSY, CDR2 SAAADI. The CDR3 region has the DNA TGTGCCAGCAGCCCGGGGCTCAATTCACCCCTCCACTTT. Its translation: CASSPGLNSPLHF.

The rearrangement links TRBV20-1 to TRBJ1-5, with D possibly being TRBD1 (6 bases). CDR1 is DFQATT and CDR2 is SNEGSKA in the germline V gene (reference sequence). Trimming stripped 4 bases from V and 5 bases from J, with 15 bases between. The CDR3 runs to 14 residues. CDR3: CSAKDPRGYQPQHF. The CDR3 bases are TGCAGTGCTAAGGACCCCAGGGGATATCAGCCCCAGCATTTT.

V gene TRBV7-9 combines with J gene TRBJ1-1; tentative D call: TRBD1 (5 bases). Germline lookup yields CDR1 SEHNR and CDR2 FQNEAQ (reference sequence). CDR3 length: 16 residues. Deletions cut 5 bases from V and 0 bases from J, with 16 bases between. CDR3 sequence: CASSQPAAGVNTEAFF. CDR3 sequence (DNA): TGTGCCAGCAGCCAACCGGCCGCGGGGGTGAACACTGAAGCTTTCTTT.

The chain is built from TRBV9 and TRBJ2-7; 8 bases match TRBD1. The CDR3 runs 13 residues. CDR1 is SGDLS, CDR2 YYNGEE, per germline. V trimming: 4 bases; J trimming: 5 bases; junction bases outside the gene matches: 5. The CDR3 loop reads CASSPWTGHEQYF. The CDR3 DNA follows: TGTGCCAGCAGCCCTTGGACAGGGCACGAGCAGTACTTC.

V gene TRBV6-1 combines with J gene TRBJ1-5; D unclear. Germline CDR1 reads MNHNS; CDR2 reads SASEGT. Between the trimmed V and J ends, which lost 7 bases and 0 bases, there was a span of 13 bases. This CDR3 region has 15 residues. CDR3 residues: CASMKGSPSNQPQHF. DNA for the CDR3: TGTGCCAGCATGAAGGGTTCACCTAGCAATCAGCCCCAGCATTTT.

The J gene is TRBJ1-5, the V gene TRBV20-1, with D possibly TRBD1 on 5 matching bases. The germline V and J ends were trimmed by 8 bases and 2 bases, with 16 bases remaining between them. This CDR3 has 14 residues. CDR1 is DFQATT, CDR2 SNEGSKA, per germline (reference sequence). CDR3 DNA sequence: TGCAGTACCAGGGCTGGGGAGGGCAATCAGCCCCAGCATTTT. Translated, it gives CSTRAGEGNQPQHF.